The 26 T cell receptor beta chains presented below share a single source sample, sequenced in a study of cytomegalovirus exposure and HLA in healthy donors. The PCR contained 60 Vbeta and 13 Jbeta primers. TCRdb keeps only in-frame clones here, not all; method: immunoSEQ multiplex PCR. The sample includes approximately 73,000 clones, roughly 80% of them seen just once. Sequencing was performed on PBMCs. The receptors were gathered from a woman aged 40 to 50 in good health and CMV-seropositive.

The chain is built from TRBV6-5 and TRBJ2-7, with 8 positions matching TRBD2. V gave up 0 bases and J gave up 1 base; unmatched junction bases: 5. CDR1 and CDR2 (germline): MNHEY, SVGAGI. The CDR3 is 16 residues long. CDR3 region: CASSYSAGGVSYEQYF. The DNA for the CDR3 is TGTGCCAGCAGTTACTCGGCGGGGGGCGTTTCCTACGAGCAGTACTTC.

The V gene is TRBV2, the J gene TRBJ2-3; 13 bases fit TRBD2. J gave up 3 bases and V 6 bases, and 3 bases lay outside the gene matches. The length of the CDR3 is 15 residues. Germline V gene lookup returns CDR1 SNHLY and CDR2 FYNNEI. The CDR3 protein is CASRALAGGTDTQYF. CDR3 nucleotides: TGTGCCAGCAGGGCACTAGCGGGGGGGACAGATACGCAGTATTTT.

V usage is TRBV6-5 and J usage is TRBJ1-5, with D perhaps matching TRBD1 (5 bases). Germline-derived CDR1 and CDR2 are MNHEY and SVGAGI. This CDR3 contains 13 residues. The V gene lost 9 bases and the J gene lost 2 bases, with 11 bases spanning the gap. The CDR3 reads CASCPGGNQPQHF. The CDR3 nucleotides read TGTGCCAGTTGTCCGGGGGGCAATCAGCCCCAGCATTTT.

CDR3 protein: CASSLNSGTRTDTQYF. CDR3 nucleotides: TGTGCCAGCAGTTTAAATTCCGGGACTCGCACAGATACGCAGTATTTT. The chain recombines TRBV6-5 with TRBJ2-3; tentative D call: TRBD2 (6 bases). Deletions cut 4 bases from V and 1 base from J, with 15 bases between. This CDR3 comprises 16 residues. From germline, CDR1 is MNHEY and CDR2 SVGAGI.

The CDR3 is CASSYSIPANYGYTF. CDR3 sequence (DNA): TGTGCCAGCAGTTACTCGATTCCAGCTAACTATGGCTACACCTTC. The chain combines TRBV6-5 with TRBJ1-2; D gene unclear. This CDR3 is built from 15 residues. Trimming cost V 0 bases and J 0 bases, with 8 bases left between them. Germline V gene lookup returns CDR1 MNHEY and CDR2 SVGAGI.

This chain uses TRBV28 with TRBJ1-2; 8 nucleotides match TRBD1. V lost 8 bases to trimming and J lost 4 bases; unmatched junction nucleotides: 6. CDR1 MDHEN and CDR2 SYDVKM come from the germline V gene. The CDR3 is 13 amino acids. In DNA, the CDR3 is TGTGCCAGCCTCAGGGGGCTTGGCTATGGCTACACCTTC. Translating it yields CASLRGLGYGYTF.

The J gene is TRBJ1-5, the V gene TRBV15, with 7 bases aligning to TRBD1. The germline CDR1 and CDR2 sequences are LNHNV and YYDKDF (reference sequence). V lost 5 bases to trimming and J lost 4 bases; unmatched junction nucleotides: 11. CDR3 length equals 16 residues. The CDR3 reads CATSHLGTVGNQPQHF. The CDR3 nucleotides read TGTGCCACCAGCCATTTAGGGACAGTGGGAAATCAGCCCCAGCATTTT.

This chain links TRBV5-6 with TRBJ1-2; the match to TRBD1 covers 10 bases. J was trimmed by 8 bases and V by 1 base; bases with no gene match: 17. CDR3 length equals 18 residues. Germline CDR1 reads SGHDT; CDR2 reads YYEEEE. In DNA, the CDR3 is TGTGCCAGCAGCTTGTGGGGACCGGGACAGGGGATCGGGTCGGGCTACACCTTC. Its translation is CASSLWGPGQGIGSGYTF.

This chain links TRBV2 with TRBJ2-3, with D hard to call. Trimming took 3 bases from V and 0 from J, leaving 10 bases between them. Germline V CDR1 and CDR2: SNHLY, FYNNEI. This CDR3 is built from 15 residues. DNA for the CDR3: TGTGCCAGCAGTGAGGGCACTGCTAGCACAGATACGCAGTATTTT. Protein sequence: CASSEGTASTDTQYF.

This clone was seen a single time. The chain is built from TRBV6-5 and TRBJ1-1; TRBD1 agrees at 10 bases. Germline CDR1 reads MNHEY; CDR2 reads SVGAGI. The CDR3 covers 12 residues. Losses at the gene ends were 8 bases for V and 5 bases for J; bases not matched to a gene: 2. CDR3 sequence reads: CASGDRGTEAFF. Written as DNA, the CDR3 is TGTGCCAGCGGGGACAGGGGAACTGAAGCTTTCTTT.

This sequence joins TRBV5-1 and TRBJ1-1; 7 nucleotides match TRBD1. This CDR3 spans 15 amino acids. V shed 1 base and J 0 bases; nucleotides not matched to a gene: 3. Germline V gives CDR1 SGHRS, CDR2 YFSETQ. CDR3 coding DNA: TGCGCCAGCAGCTTGCAGACAGGGATGAACACTGAAGCTTTCTTT. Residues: CASSLQTGMNTEAFF.

The CDR3 sequence is CASSYEASGAYNEQFF. CDR3 nucleotides: TGTGCCAGCAGTTACGAAGCTAGCGGGGCTTACAATGAGCAGTTCTTC. The chain carries TRBV6-5 and TRBJ2-1, with 9 bases fitting TRBD2. The CDR3 has 16 residues. CDR1 is MNHEY, CDR2 SVGAGI, per germline. J gave up 4 bases and V 2 bases, and 6 bases lay outside the gene matches.

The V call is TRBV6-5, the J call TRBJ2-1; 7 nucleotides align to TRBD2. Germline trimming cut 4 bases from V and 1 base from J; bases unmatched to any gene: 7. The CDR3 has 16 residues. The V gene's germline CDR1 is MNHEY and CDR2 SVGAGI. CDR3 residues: CASSLVGGGSYNEQFF. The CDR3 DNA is TGTGCCAGCAGTTTGGTTGGGGGGGGTTCCTACAATGAGCAGTTCTTC.

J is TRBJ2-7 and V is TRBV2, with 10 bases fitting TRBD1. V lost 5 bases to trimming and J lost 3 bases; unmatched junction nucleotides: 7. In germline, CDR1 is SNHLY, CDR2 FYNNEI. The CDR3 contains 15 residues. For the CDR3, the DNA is TGTGCCAGCAGTTCCGCCGGGACAGGGGACTACGAGCAGTACTTC. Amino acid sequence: CASSSAGTGDYEQYF.

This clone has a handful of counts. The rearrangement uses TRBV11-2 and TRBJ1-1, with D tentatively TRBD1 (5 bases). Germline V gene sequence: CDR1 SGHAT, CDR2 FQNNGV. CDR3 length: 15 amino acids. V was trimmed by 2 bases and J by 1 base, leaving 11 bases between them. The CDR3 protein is CASSLSGRENTEAFF. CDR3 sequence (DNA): TGTGCCAGCAGCTTATCTGGCAGGGAGAACACTGAAGCTTTCTTT.

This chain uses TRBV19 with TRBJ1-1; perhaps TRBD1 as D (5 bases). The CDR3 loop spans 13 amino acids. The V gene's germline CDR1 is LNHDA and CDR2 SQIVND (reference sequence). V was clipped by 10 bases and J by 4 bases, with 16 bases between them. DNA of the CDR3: TGTGCCACCGCAGGGAGGGGTGTCACTGAAGCTTTCTTT. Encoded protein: CATAGRGVTEAFF.

CDR3 sequence reads: CASGGVEQGETQYF. In DNA form, the CDR3 reads TGTGCTAGTGGTGGGGTTGAACAGGGAGAGACCCAGTACTTC. The rearrangement uses TRBV12-5 and TRBJ2-5, with D possibly being TRBD1 (6 bases). Trimming pared 5 bases from V and 4 bases from J, leaving 14 bases between. Germline V gives CDR1 LGHNT, CDR2 FRNRAP. The CDR3 sequence is 14 residues long.

CDR3 DNA sequence: TGTGCCAGCAGTGAGGAACAGGGCAGTGCGGGCTACACCTTC. Encoded protein: CASSEEQGSAGYTF. The rearrangement joins TRBV2 to TRBJ1-2, with D maybe TRBD1 (6 bases). V was pared by 3 bases and J by 8 bases, with 16 bases between. The CDR3 covers 14 residues. The germline gives CDR1 SNHLY, CDR2 FYNNEI.

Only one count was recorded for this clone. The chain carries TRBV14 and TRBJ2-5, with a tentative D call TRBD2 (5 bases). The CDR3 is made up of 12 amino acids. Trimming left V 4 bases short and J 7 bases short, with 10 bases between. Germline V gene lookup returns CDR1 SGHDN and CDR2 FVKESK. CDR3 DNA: TGTGCCAGCAGCCCGCGGGCGGGGACCCAGTACTTC. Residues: CASSPRAGTQYF.

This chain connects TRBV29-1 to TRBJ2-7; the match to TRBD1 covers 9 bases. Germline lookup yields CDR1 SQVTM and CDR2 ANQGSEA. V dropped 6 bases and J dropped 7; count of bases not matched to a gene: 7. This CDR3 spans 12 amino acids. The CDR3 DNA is TGCAGCGTGCTACAGGGGGCGGGAGAGCAGTACTTC. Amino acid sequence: CSVLQGAGEQYF.

This CDR3 is CASSSRNREIYGYTF. The CDR3 DNA follows: TGTGCCAGCAGCTCGCGGAACAGGGAGATCTATGGCTACACCTTC. V is TRBV11-1 and J is TRBJ1-2, with D perhaps matching TRBD1 (6 bases). The length of the CDR3 is 15 residues. Trimming stripped 4 bases from V and 4 bases from J, with 16 bases between. Per the germline V gene, CDR1 is SGHAT and CDR2 is FQDESV (reference sequence).

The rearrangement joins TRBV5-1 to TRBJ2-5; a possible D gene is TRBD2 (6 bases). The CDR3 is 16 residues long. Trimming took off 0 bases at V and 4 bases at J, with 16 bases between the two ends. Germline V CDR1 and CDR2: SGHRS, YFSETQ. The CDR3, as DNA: TGCGCCAGCAGCTTGGACCCAGGGAGGTGGTTAGAGACCCAGTACTTC. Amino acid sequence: CASSLDPGRWLETQYF.

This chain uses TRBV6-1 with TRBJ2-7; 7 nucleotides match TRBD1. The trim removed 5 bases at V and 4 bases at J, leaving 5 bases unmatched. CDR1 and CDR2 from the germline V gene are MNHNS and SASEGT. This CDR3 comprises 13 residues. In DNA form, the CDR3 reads TGTGCCAGCAGTCGTGGACAGGAGTACGAGCAGTACTTC. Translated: CASSRGQEYEQYF.

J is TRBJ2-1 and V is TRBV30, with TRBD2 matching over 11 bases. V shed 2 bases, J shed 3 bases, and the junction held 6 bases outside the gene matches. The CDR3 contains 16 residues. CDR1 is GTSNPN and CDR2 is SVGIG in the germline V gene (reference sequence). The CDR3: CAWSQLAGVGYNEQFF. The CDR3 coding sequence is TGTGCCTGGAGTCAACTAGCGGGAGTCGGCTACAATGAGCAGTTCTTC.

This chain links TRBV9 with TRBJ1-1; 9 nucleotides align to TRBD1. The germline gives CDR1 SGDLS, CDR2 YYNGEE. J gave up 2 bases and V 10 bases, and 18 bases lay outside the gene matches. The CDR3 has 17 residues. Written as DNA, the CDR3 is TGTGCCTCAGACAGGGGGTCCTCACAAAATTTTAACACTGAAGCTTTCTTT. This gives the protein CASDRGSSQNFNTEAFF.

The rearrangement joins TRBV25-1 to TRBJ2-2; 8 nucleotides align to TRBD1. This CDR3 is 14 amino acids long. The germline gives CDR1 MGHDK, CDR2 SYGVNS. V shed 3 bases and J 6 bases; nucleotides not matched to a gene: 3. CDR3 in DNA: TGTGCCAGCAGTGAGGACAGGGTTTCCGGGGAGCTGTTTTTT. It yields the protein CASSEDRVSGELFF.